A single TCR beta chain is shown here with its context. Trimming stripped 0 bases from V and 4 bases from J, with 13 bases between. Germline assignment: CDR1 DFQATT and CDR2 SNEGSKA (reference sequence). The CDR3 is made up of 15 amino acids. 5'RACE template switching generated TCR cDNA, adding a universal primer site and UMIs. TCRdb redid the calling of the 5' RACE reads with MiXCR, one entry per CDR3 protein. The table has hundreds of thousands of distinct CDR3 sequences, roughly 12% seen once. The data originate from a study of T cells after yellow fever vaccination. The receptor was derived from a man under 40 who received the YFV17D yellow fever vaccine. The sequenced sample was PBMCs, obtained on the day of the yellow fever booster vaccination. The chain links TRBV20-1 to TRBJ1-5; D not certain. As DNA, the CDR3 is TGCAGTGCTAGAGATAGGGCCAGTTGGAATCAGCCCCAGCATTTT. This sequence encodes CSARDRASWNQPQHF.